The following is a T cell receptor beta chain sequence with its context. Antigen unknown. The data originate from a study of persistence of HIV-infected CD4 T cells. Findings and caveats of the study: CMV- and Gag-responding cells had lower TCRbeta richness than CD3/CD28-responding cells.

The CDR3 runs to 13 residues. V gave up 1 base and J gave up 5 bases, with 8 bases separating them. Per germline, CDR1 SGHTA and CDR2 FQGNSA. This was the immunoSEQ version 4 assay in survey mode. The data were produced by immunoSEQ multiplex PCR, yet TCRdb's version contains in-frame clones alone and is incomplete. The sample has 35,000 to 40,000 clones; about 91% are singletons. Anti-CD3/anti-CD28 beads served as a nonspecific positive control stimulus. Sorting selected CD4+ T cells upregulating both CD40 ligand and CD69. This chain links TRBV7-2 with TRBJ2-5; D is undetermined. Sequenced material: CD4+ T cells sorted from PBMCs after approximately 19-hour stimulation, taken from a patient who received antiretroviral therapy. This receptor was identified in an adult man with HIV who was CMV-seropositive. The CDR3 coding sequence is TGTGCCAGCAGCTTAGTGGGTGGGGAGACCCAGTACTTC. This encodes CASSLVGGETQYF.